This passage covers 17 T cell receptor beta chains from one sample sequenced in a study of metastatic and nonmetastatic thyroid tumors. Among the patients, none had received any treatment before thyroid surgery. From the PCR reads, TCRdb re-called clones with MiXCR. The profile shows about 11,000 clones, around 30% of them singletons. Sequencing was done on a sample of tumor tissue. The receptors shown here come from a female donor with papillary thyroid cancer or a benign thyroid nodule (not recorded which). Some clones in this sample may be carry-over from other donors' samples.

This clone was seen many times. The CDR3 loop reads CASSREETGGDETQYF. Written as DNA, the CDR3 is TGTGCCAGCAGTAGAGAAGAAACAGGGGGCGATGAGACCCAGTACTTC. The chain has TRBV6-2 or TRBV6-3 and TRBJ2-5; TRBD1 matches 9 bases. V dropped 5 bases and J dropped 5; count of bases not matched to a gene: 12. The V gene's germline CDR1 is MNHEY and CDR2 SVGEGT. The CDR3 totals 16 residues.

This clone rates as medium-sized. This chain connects TRBV7-8 to TRBJ1-1; 7 bases map to TRBD1. This CDR3 has 12 amino acids. Losses at the gene ends were 0 bases for V and 12 bases for J; bases not matched to a gene: 4. Germline-derived CDR1 and CDR2 are SGHVS and FQNEAQ. Written as DNA, the CDR3 is TGTGCCAGCAGCTTAGCCGGGACAGTATCTTTCTTT. The encoded protein is CASSLAGTVSFF. The full variable domain, rest sourced from reference TRBV7-8 and TRBJ1-1, is GAGVSQSPRYKVAKRGQDVALRCDPISGHVSLFWYQQALGQGPEFLTYFQNEAQLDKSGLPSDRFFAERPEGSVSTLKIQRTQQEDSAVYLCASSLAGTVSFFGQGTRLTVV.

This clone occurred many times. The genes are TRBV30 and TRBJ2-3; TRBD1 might be the D (5 bases). The CDR3 runs to 13 residues. The V gene's germline CDR1 is GTSNPN and CDR2 SVGIG (reference sequence). Trimming pared 6 bases from V and 2 bases from J, leaving 12 bases between. CDR3 protein: CACLRGLTDTQYF. CDR3 bases: TGTGCCTGCTTAAGGGGTCTCACAGATACGCAGTATTTT.

V usage is TRBV28 and J usage is TRBJ2-7; possibly TRBD1 for D (5 bases). The germline CDR1 and CDR2 sequences are MDHEN and SYDVKM. V was trimmed by 5 bases and J by 2 bases, leaving 16 bases between them. The CDR3 is made up of 15 amino acids. The DNA for the CDR3 is TGTGCCAGCAGTCTAGGGAAGGGGTGGACCTACGAGCAGTACTTC. Its translation is CASSLGKGWTYEQYF. The full variable domain, completed using reference TRBV28 and TRBJ2-7, is DVKVTQSSRYLVKRTGEKVFLECVQDMDHENMFWYRQDPGLGLRLIYFSYDVKMKEKGDIPEGYSVSREKKERFSLILESASTNQTSMYLCASSLGKGWTYEQYFGPGTRLTVT.

This clone was seen only a few times. This sequence joins TRBV27 and TRBJ2-7, with D possibly TRBD2 on 5 matching bases. Germline CDR1 is MNHEY and CDR2 is SMNVEV (reference sequence). V lost 0 bases, J lost 3 bases, and 15 bases lay in between. This CDR3 is built from 16 residues. This chain's CDR3 is CASSLSGLGLYYEQYF. The CDR3, as DNA: TGTGCCAGCAGTTTATCCGGACTCGGCCTTTACTACGAGCAGTACTTC.

With regard to this clone: It is likely a read error, because the conserved phenylalanine at the end of the CDR3 is missing. V gene TRBV24-1 combines with J gene TRBJ2-1; weak D call: TRBD2 (6 bases). The CDR3 length is 11 residues. Trimming removed 9 bases from V and 6 bases from J, with 8 bases in between. The germline gives CDR1 KGHDR, CDR2 SFDVKD. This CDR3 is CATWDFNEQFL. The CDR3 coding sequence is TGTGCCACCTGGGACTTCAATGAGCAGTTCCTC.

The gene calls are TRBV7-2 and TRBJ1-2; D remains unclear. CDR3 size: 15 residues. The ends were cut back, 2 bases at V and 2 bases at J, with 12 bases in the middle. Germline loops: CDR1 SGHTA, CDR2 FQGNSA. This CDR3 is CASSLRPNPNYGYTF. The CDR3 DNA sequence: TGTGCCAGCAGCTTACGTCCCAACCCCAACTATGGCTACACCTTC.

The chain uses TRBV5-1 and TRBJ2-2; D is perhaps TRBD1 (5 bases). The CDR3 loop spans 15 amino acids. Trimming took off 3 bases at V and 4 bases at J, with 13 bases between the two ends. CDR1 SGHRS and CDR2 YFSETQ come from the germline V gene. The CDR3 protein is CASSSTTELTGELFF. The CDR3 DNA reads as TGCGCCAGCAGCTCAACGACAGAACTCACCGGGGAGCTGTTTTTT.

This clone was detected ten times or more. The rearrangement links TRBV4-1 to TRBJ1-6; D gene ambiguous. Trimming stripped 5 bases from V and 9 bases from J, with 20 bases between. CDR1 is MGHRA, CDR2 YSYEKL, per germline. The CDR3 covers 16 residues. The CDR3 nucleotides are TGCGCCAGCAGCAAGTTGGATTCTGGAGATGGTTCACCCCTCCACTTT. It codes for CASSKLDSGDGSPLHF.

This clone was recorded many times. CDR3 DNA: TGTGCCAGCAGTTTCGGGACTACATATCAGTACTTC. Encoded protein: CASSFGTTYQYF. The rearrangement links TRBV5-4 to TRBJ2-4, with 7 bases matching TRBD2. Losses at the gene ends were 5 bases for V and 12 bases for J; bases not matched to a gene: 8. CDR1 and CDR2 (germline): SGHNT, YYREEE (reference sequence). The CDR3 loop spans 12 amino acids.

The V call is TRBV3-1, the J call TRBJ2-5, with 9 bases identical to TRBD1. This CDR3 contains 16 residues. With 3 bases clipped from V and 5 bases from J, the junction kept 10 bases outside the gene matches. CDR1 is LGHDT and CDR2 is YNNKEL in the germline V gene (reference sequence). The CDR3 region is CASSHRDREYEETQYF. The CDR3 nucleotides read TGTGCCAGCAGCCACCGGGACAGGGAATATGAGGAGACCCAGTACTTC.

This clone was detected only a few times. This chain connects TRBV19 to TRBJ1-2; D gene unclear. V lost 3 bases and J lost 2, with 13 bases in between. The CDR3 is 15 amino acids. Germline CDR1 and CDR2: LNHDA and SQIVND (reference sequence). CDR3 nucleotide sequence: TGTGCCAGTAGTATTAATCCGGTTGCGAACTATGGCTACACCTTC. It is translated as CASSINPVANYGYTF.

This clone was seen at least ten times. V gene TRBV7-9 combines with J gene TRBJ1-4; no reliable D call. The germline gives CDR1 SEHNR, CDR2 FQNEAQ (reference sequence). The CDR3 runs to 16 residues. The ends were cut back, 0 bases at V and 7 bases at J, with 15 bases in the middle. This CDR3 reads CASSLALPMWGEKLFF. The CDR3 DNA follows: TGTGCCAGCAGCTTAGCCCTCCCTATGTGGGGTGAAAAACTGTTTTTT. Full variable domain (rest looked up from reference TRBV7-9 and TRBJ1-4): DTGVSQNPRHKITKRGQNVTFRCDPISEHNRLYWYRQTLGQGPEFLTYFQNEAQLEKSRLLSDRFSAERPKGSFSTLEIQRTEQGDSAMYLCASSLALPMWGEKLFFGSGTQLSVL.

The gene calls are TRBV20-1 and TRBJ2-1, with 7 positions matching TRBD1. Trimming cost V 3 bases and J 3 bases; bases outside gene matches: 11. Per germline, CDR1 DFQATT and CDR2 SNEGSKA (reference sequence). This CDR3 is 16 amino acids long. The CDR3 protein is CSASPSWPGGYNEQFF. CDR3 coding DNA: TGCAGTGCTAGTCCTAGTTGGCCAGGGGGCTACAATGAGCAGTTCTTC.

This clone showed up just once. The chain is built from TRBV5-5 and TRBJ2-2; D unclear. CDR3 size: 13 residues. Between the trimmed V and J ends, which lost 2 bases and 3 bases, there was a span of 5 bases. Germline V CDR1 and CDR2: SGHKS, YYEKEE (reference sequence). CDR3: CASSFWDTGELFF. CDR3 nucleotides: TGTGCCAGCAGCTTTTGGGACACCGGGGAGCTGTTTTTT.

This clone showed up just a few times. The chain carries TRBV6-4 and TRBJ2-2; 8 nucleotides match TRBD1. Germline V gene lookup returns CDR1 MRHNA and CDR2 SNTAGT. This CDR3 is 15 amino acids long. With V trimmed by 5 bases and J by 5 bases, 7 bases remained unmatched. In DNA, the CDR3 is TGTGCCAGCAGTAGAGCACAGGGGGATACCGGGGAGCTGTTTTTT. Amino acid sequence: CASSRAQGDTGELFF.

By share of the sample, this clone is medium-sized (0.01 to 0.1%). The V call is TRBV7-9, the J call TRBJ1-5, with TRBD1 matching over 10 bases. The CDR3 is 15 residues long. V lost 4 bases and J lost 6; bases outside the gene matches: 6. Looked up from germline, CDR1 is SEHNR and CDR2 is FQNEAQ (reference sequence). CDR3 region: CASSSDRGPGQPQHF. The CDR3 DNA reads as TGTGCCAGCAGCTCAGACAGGGGGCCAGGTCAGCCCCAGCATTTT.